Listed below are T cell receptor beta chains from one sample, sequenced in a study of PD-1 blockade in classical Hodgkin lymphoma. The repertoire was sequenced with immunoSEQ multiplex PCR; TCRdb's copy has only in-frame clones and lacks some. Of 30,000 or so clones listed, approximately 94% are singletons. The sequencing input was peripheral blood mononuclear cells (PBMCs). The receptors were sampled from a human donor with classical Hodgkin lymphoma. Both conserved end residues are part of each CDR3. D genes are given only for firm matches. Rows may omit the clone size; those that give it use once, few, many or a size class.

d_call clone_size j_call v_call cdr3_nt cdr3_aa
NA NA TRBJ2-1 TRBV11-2 TGTGCCAGCAGCTTAGGACGGACGGGAAACCTCAATGAGCAGTTCTTC CASSLGRTGNLNEQFF
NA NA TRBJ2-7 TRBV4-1 TGCGCCAGCAGCCAAGGTGCCTCAAACCCCATAATTTACGAGCAGTACTTC CASSQGASNPIIYEQYF
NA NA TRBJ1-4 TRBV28 TGTGCCAGCAGTTTAAGACGGGGGGGAAATGAAAAACTGTTTTTT CASSLRRGGNEKLFF
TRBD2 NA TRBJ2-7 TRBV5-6 TGTGCCAGCAGCACCGGGACTAACCGCTACGAGCAGTACTTC CASSTGTNRYEQYF
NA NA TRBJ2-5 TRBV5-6 TGTGCCAGCAGCATGGGCCTCATTCAAGAGACCCAGTACTTC CASSMGLIQETQYF
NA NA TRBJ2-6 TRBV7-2 TGTGCCAGCAGCTCCCGGGTCTCTGGGGCCAACGTCCTGACTTTC CASSSRVSGANVLTF
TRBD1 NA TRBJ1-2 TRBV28 TGTGCCAGCAGTTCCCACAGAACAGGGGGCAATGGCTACACCTTC CASSSHRTGGNGYTF
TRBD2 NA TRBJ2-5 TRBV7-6 TGTGCCAGCAGCTTCGCCCTGGCGGGAGTTGAGACCCAGTACTTC CASSFALAGVETQYF
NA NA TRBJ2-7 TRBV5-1 TGCGCCAGCAGCTTGGAGTCCGTGGACAGCAGCGTCCACGAGCAGTACTTC CASSLESVDSSVHEQYF
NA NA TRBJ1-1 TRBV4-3 TGCGCCAGCAGCCAAGACGCGGCGGATCAAGCTTTCTTT CASSQDAADQAFF
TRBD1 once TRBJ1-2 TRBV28 TGTGCCAGCAGGGGGACAGTTCGTCGTGGCTACACCTTC CASRGTVRRGYTF
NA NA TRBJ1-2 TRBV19 TGTGCCTCCGCCGAAATGGGACAACGACTCTATGGCTACACCTTC CASAEMGQRLYGYTF
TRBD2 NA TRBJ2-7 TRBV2 TGTGCCAGCAGTGAAATAACGAGCGGGGGGGCCTACGAGCAGTACTTC CASSEITSGGAYEQYF
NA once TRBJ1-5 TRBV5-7 TGTGCCAGCACCCGGAAAGGGGGAGCGAGCAATCAGCCCCAGCATTTT CASTRKGGASNQPQHF
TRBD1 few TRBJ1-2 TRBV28 TGTGCCAGCAGTTCCCCCAGCCGGGACAGGGGGCATGGCTACACCTTC CASSSPSRDRGHGYTF
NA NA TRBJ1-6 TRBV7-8 TGTGCCAGCAGCTTCGGGATCGGGTCACCCCTCCACTTT CASSFGIGSPLHF
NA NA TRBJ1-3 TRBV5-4 TGTGCCAGCAGCTTACAGGGAGCAGGAAACACCATATATTTT CASSLQGAGNTIYF
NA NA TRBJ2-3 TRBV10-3 TGTGCCATCAGTGAGTCGTCCAGGACAGATACGCAGTATTTT CAISESSRTDTQYF
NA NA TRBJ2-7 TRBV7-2 TGTGCCAGCAGCCTTGGACCGCGATACGAGCAGTACTTC CASSLGPRYEQYF
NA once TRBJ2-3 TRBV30 TGTGCCTGGAGTGGACAGGTTCGTGCGTTAAATACGCAGTATTTT CAWSGQVRALNTQYF
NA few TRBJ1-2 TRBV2 TGTGCCAGCAGTGGAGGATACACCGCGCTGGGGGGCTACACCTTC CASSGGYTALGGYTF
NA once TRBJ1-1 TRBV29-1 TGCAGCGTTGAAGATCTCACAGCCCTTGAAGCTTTCTTT CSVEDLTALEAFF
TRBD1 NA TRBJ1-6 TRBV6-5 TGTGCCAGCAGTTACTCGGGACAGGGGAATTCACCCCTCCACTTT CASSYSGQGNSPLHF
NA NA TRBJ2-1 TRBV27 TGTGCCAGCAGTCCCCTATCTCGAAACGCGGTCAATGAGCAGTTCTTC CASSPLSRNAVNEQFF
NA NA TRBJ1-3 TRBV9 TGTGCCAGCAACCCTGGTAGGGGAGAAGACACCATATATTTT CASNPGRGEDTIYF
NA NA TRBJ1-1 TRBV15 TGTGCCACCAGCAGAGATAATGGGCGAACTGAAGCTTTCTTT CATSRDNGRTEAFF
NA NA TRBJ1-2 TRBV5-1 TGCGCCAGCAGCTCCCCGGATGGCTACACCTTC CASSSPDGYTF
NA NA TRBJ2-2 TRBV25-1 TGTGCCAGCAGTGGTGGGGACACACACACCGGGGAGCTGTTTTTT CASSGGDTHTGELFF
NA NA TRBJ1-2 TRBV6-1 TGTGCCAGCAGTGAAGAGGCAGGGGCTAACTATGGCTACACCTTC CASSEEAGANYGYTF
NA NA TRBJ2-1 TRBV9 TGTGCCAGCAGCGTAGTTGGCGGGGGCCTACCCAATGAGCAGTTCTTC CASSVVGGGLPNEQFF
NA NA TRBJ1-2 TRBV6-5 TGTGCCAGCAGTTACTCGAACAGGGTTGGGTATGGCTACACCTTC CASSYSNRVGYGYTF
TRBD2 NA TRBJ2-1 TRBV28 TGTGCCAGCAGTTTATCATCGGGAGGGAGCTACAATGAGCAGTTCTTC CASSLSSGGSYNEQFF